This T cell receptor (beta chain) emerged from a study of shared clonotypes between healthy human individuals. General study results and limits: Read depth was anticipated to influence clonotype sharing among donors. Incomplete sequencing of sorted subsets was indicated by rarefaction despite large depth. The four-donor shared clonotypes exceeded non-shared clonotypes in generation probability, with non-shared ones scoring lower.

The authors divided CD4+ cells into CD45RA+ naive and CD45RA-negative memory subsets. A note on this clone: The antigen remains unidentified.

Measured with immunoSEQ multiplex PCR; TCRdb has only the in-frame clones, and not every one. The sample carries more than 400,000 clones, 90% to 96% recorded once. CDR3 size: 14 residues. The germline gives CDR1 SGHAT, CDR2 FQNNGV. Trimming removed 1 base from V and 6 bases from J, with 9 bases in between. The TCR originated in a woman aged 25 to 45 in good health. The sequenced material came from naive CD4+ T cells sorted from blood. Specified subset: CD45RA+ positively selected. This rearrangement joins TRBV11-2 to TRBJ2-2; a possible D gene is TRBD2 (6 bases). Written as DNA, the CDR3 is TGTGCCAGCAGCTTAGTAGCGGTATCCGGGGAGCTGTTTTTT. This gives the protein CASSLVAVSGELFF.